The entry below gives a single TCR beta chain sequence along with its context. This sample stems from a study of blood T cell repertoires in COVID-19. The wider study: Specimens from acute and convalescent COVID-19 originated in the United States, Italy and Spain. Sample material is recorded as cDNA or gDNA derived from T cells, B-cell-depleted T cells, or PBMCs.

Original handling: The assay estimated nucleated cells by amplifying reference gene primers. Produced via immunoSEQ multiplex PCR; TCRdb's table is partial and in-frame only. V, J and clone size are taken as reported in that table, and D and trimming were inferred from the DNA itself. The sample lists fewer than 120,000 clones, about 90% occurring once. Germline loops: CDR1 WSHSY, CDR2 SAAADI. The length of the CDR3 is 13 residues. Trimming stripped 4 bases from V and 4 bases from J, with 10 bases between. The sample consisted of peripheral blood. V and J are TRBV10-2 and TRBJ1-1; D perhaps matches TRBD1 (6 bases). The receptor's source is a human donor in a cohort sampled during active COVID-19. CDR3 sequence (DNA): TGCGCCAGCAGTGGTACAGGGATCACTGAAGCTTTCTTT. This codes for CASSGTGITEAFF.